This T cell receptor beta chain came from a study of post-analysis software for immune sequencing data. The wider study: Recorded subtypes: relapsing-remitting, secondary progressive, progressive-relapsing; some patients unannotated.

Each TCR beta cDNA library carried unique molecular identifiers. The authors obtained about 520,000 cDNA molecules from around 1 to 9.1 million T cells. TCRdb fed the PCR reads into MiXCR, producing one record per CDR3 protein. The sample records around 400,000 distinct CDR3 sequences, approximately 37% being singletons. About this clonotype: Its antigen is still unknown.

V was clipped by 2 bases and J by 3 bases; unmatched bases: 4. Germline values: CDR1 MNHEY, CDR2 SVGAGI. The CDR3 contains 15 residues. Overall study results and limits: Among multiple sclerosis patients, normalized Chao1 diversity was significantly below that of controls. The five TRBV segments detected at higher frequency in patients than in controls included TRBV5-6, TRBV5-1 and TRBV20-1.

The sequence was collected from a girl between 2 and 10 years old with multiple sclerosis. Material: blood. This chain connects TRBV6-5 to TRBJ1-5, with TRBD1 identical over 7 bases. The CDR3 DNA is TGTGCCAGCAGTTACGTCGACAGGGCCAATCAGCCCCAGCATTTT. It translates to CASSYVDRANQPQHF.